One and the same sample provided the 24 T cell receptor beta chains below, sequenced in a study of radiation and T cells in renal cell carcinoma. Produced via immunoSEQ multiplex PCR; TCRdb's table is partial and in-frame only. The table shows some 78,000 clones, with roughly nine tenths occurring only once. Time point defined: blood 4 weeks post-SBRT, at nephrectomy. Described treatment: 15 Gy SBRT to primary tumor, nephrectomy 4 weeks later. Material: blood, obtained from a patient whose treatment included radiotherapy and nephrectomy. The source of these receptors is a woman aged 70-85 years with renal cell carcinoma.

This rearrangement joins TRBV4-1 to TRBJ1-2; D might be TRBD1 (5 bases). The germline V gene has CDR1 MGHRA and CDR2 YSYEKL. The CDR3 runs 22 residues. V shed 4 bases and J shed 0 bases, with 33 bases lying between them. CDR3 DNA: TGCGCCAGCAGCCGCCCAGGGTTGTGGCGGGTTTCTTTCTCTACTGCTAACTATGGCTACACCTTC. It yields the protein CASSRPGLWRVSFSTANYGYTF.

The chain joins TRBV7-2 to TRBJ1-6; D gene unclear. The CDR3 is made up of 14 amino acids. V dropped 5 bases and J dropped 5 bases, with 10 bases sitting between them. In germline, CDR1 is SGHTA, CDR2 FQGNSA. The CDR3 sequence is CASSPIGNNSPLHF. CDR3 coding DNA: TGTGCCAGCAGCCCTATCGGGAATAATTCACCCCTCCACTTT.

V is TRBV10-3 and J is TRBJ2-1; D is perhaps TRBD1 or TRBD2 (5 bases each). Germline V gives CDR1 ENHRY, CDR2 SYGVKD. The CDR3 length is 12 residues. The CDR3 DNA reads TGTGCTAATCGGCAGGGAGCAGGTGAGCAGTTCTTC. It encodes CANRQGAGEQFF.

This chain connects TRBV4-2 to TRBJ2-1; D is possibly TRBD2 (7 bases). Germline V CDR1 and CDR2: LGHNA, YNFKEQ. V lost 0 bases and J 4 bases, leaving 13 bases between the germline ends. This CDR3 spans 16 amino acids. The CDR3 bases are TGTGCCAGCAGCCAAGATCGGAGGGGGGGTTACAATGAGCAGTTCTTC. This sequence encodes CASSQDRRGGYNEQFF.

The V call is TRBV5-1, the J call TRBJ2-2; 7 nucleotides agree with TRBD1. V dropped 1 base and J dropped 0; count of bases not matched to a gene: 6. The CDR3 runs to 17 residues. Germline CDR1 is SGHRS and CDR2 is YFSETQ. The CDR3 here is CASSLKTGQANTGELFF. DNA for the CDR3: TGCGCCAGCAGCTTGAAAACCGGACAGGCGAACACCGGGGAGCTGTTTTTT. Using reference TRBV5-1 and TRBJ2-2 for the parts outside the CDR3, the full variable domain is KAGVTQTPRYLIKTRGQQVTLSCSPISGHRSVSWYQQTPGQGLQFLFEYFSETQRNKGNFPGRFSGRQFSNSRSEMNVSTLELGDSALYLCASSLKTGQANTGELFFGEGSRLTVL.

In DNA, the CDR3 is TGTGCCAGCAGTGGACAGGCCGAAAATTCACCCCTCCACTTT. This gives the protein CASSGQAENSPLHF. V and J are TRBV2 and TRBJ1-6, with D possibly being TRBD1 (6 bases). The CDR3 has 14 amino acids. Germline V gene lookup returns CDR1 SNHLY and CDR2 FYNNEI. V was pared by 4 bases and J by 7 bases, with 11 bases between.

The chain carries TRBV30 and TRBJ1-2; no definite D call. Deletions cut 3 bases from V and 2 bases from J, with 10 bases between. The CDR3 runs 13 residues. Germline V lookup: CDR1 GTSNPN, CDR2 SVGIG (reference sequence). CDR3 DNA: TGTGCCTGGAGACCCGGAAAGAACTATGGCTACACCTTC. Amino acid sequence: CAWRPGKNYGYTF.

The chain carries TRBV4-2 and TRBJ2-7, with 7 bases aligning to TRBD2. V lost 5 bases and J lost 1; bases outside the gene matches: 8. Per germline, CDR1 LGHNA and CDR2 YNFKEQ. This CDR3 has 15 amino acids. The CDR3 sequence is CASSFTGGLSYEQYF. As DNA, the CDR3 is TGTGCCAGCAGCTTTACGGGGGGACTGTCCTACGAGCAGTACTTC.

This chain joins TRBV11-1 and TRBJ1-1; D is possibly TRBD1 (5 bases). The CDR3 totals 13 residues. CDR1 SGHAT and CDR2 FQDESV come from the germline V gene (reference sequence). V was pared by 1 base and J by 3 bases, with 6 bases between. The chain's CDR3 is CASSLGGDTEAFF. The DNA of the CDR3 is TGTGCCAGCAGCTTAGGGGGGGACACTGAAGCTTTCTTT.

CDR3 protein: CASSQDAGRGFADTQYF. CDR3 coding DNA: TGCGCCAGCAGCCAAGACGCGGGCAGGGGGTTCGCAGATACGCAGTATTTT. This rearrangement joins TRBV4-1 to TRBJ2-3, with 7 bases aligning to TRBD1. J was trimmed by 4 bases and V by 0 bases; bases with no gene match: 10. CDR1 is MGHRA, CDR2 YSYEKL, per germline. The CDR3 extends over 17 amino acids.

The chain links TRBV14 to TRBJ2-1; a weak D match, TRBD2 (6 bases). V was cut by 4 bases and J by 0 bases, with 10 bases left in between. The CDR3 is made up of 15 amino acids. Germline V gene lookup returns CDR1 SGHDN and CDR2 FVKESK. CDR3 residues: CASSPATSSYNEQFF. The CDR3 nucleotides are TGTGCCAGCAGCCCCGCGACTAGCTCCTACAATGAGCAGTTCTTC.

The V and J genes are TRBV28 and TRBJ2-5, with TRBD1 matching over 10 bases. From germline, CDR1 is MDHEN and CDR2 SYDVKM. This CDR3 contains 16 residues. V trimming: 4 bases; J trimming: 1 base; junction bases outside the gene matches: 6. Here the CDR3 reads CASSSSGTGAQETQYF. The CDR3 region has the DNA TGTGCCAGCAGTTCTTCCGGGACAGGGGCCCAAGAGACCCAGTACTTC.

J is TRBJ1-5 and V is TRBV19, with 8 bases identical to TRBD1. Germline trimming cut 6 bases from V and 1 base from J; bases unmatched to any gene: 5. There are 15 residues in the CDR3. Germline lookup yields CDR1 LNHDA and CDR2 SQIVND (reference sequence). The CDR3 DNA reads as TGTGCCAGTAGGGACAGGGAGAAGAGCAATCAGCCCCAGCATTTT. It translates to CASRDREKSNQPQHF. Full variable domain (remainder filled in from reference TRBV19 and TRBJ1-5): DGGITQSPKYLFRKEGQNVTLSCEQNLNHDAMYWYRQDPGQGLRLIYYSQIVNDFQKGDIAEGYSVSREKKESFPLTVTSAQKNPTAFYLCASRDREKSNQPQHFGDGTRLSIL.

This chain links TRBV4-3 with TRBJ1-6; a possible D gene is TRBD1 (6 bases). Germline-derived CDR1 and CDR2 are LGHNA and YSLEER. Trimming took 4 bases from V and 3 from J, leaving 10 bases between them. This CDR3 spans 15 amino acids. CDR3 bases: TGCGCCAGCAGCCTACAGGGTTTCTATAATTCACCCCTCCACTTT. As protein: CASSLQGFYNSPLHF.

The genes are TRBV11-2 and TRBJ1-1; D might be TRBD1 (6 bases). Germline CDR1 and CDR2: SGHAT and FQNNGV. This CDR3 region has 14 residues. V lost 3 bases, J lost 2 bases, and 10 bases lay in between. CDR3 coding DNA: TGTGCCAGCAGCTTGGGGGCAATTAACACTGAAGCTTTCTTT. It translates to CASSLGAINTEAFF.

This chain links TRBV7-6 with TRBJ1-2; 7 bases are shared with TRBD1. There are 14 residues in the CDR3. V was pared by 0 bases and J by 7 bases, with 5 bases of the junction left unmatched. Germline lookup yields CDR1 SGHVS and CDR2 FNYEAQ. For the CDR3, the DNA is TGTGCCAGCAGCTTAGCGCAGGGGGTAGGTGGCTACACCTTC. Its protein product is CASSLAQGVGGYTF.

This chain connects TRBV7-6 to TRBJ2-1; 7 nucleotides match TRBD1. Germline lookup yields CDR1 SGHVS and CDR2 FNYEAQ. The CDR3 contains 15 residues. Trimming cost V 3 bases and J 7 bases; bases outside gene matches: 9. The CDR3 loop reads CASSFGTALVNEQFF. The CDR3 DNA sequence: TGTGCCAGCAGCTTTGGGACAGCATTGGTAAATGAGCAGTTCTTC.

This clone was counted once. The chain is built from TRBV19 and TRBJ1-4, with 9 bases matching TRBD1. Germline CDR1 LNHDA, CDR2 SQIVND (reference sequence). This CDR3 spans 16 amino acids. V shed 5 bases and J 11 bases; nucleotides not matched to a gene: 15. This CDR3 is CASSLPTGGALMKLFF. In nucleotides, the CDR3 is TGTGCCAGTAGTCTACCGACAGGGGGAGCCTTGATGAAACTGTTTTTT.

The rearrangement links TRBV19 to TRBJ1-1; TRBD1 is a possible D gene (6 bases). Germline V CDR1 and CDR2: LNHDA, SQIVND (reference sequence). The CDR3 covers 15 residues. V was trimmed by 7 bases and J by 0 bases, leaving 15 bases between them. The CDR3 nucleotides are TGTGCCAGTACCCCGGGGGCATTCATGAACACTGAAGCTTTCTTT. This codes for CASTPGAFMNTEAFF.

This chain uses TRBV28 with TRBJ2-1; D gene uncertain. Trimming took off 4 bases at V and 8 bases at J, with 9 bases between the two ends. Per germline, CDR1 MDHEN and CDR2 SYDVKM. The CDR3 has 12 residues. CDR3 region: CASSSDRDEQFF. The CDR3, as DNA: TGTGCCAGCAGTTCCGACCGAGATGAGCAGTTCTTC.

The chain is built from TRBV11-2 and TRBJ2-1; TRBD2 matches 9 bases. Germline CDR1 reads SGHAT; CDR2 reads FQNNGV. The CDR3 spans 16 residues. Trimming at V came to 4 bases and at J to 5 bases, leaving 9 bases not matched to a gene. CDR3 protein: CASSSTPASGDNEQFF. In DNA form, the CDR3 reads TGTGCCAGCAGCTCCACCCCAGCTAGCGGGGACAATGAGCAGTTCTTC.

This chain connects TRBV7-2 to TRBJ1-3; 7 positions match TRBD1. Germline CDR1 SGHTA, CDR2 FQGNSA. With V trimmed by 1 base and J by 2 bases, 8 bases remained unmatched. The CDR3 has 17 amino acids. The chain's CDR3 is CASSLGRTGITGNTIYF. CDR3 nucleotides: TGTGCCAGCAGCTTAGGAAGGACAGGCATTACTGGAAACACCATATATTTT.

The chain is built from TRBV7-8 and TRBJ2-7; 10 bases fit TRBD1. Germline V gene data show CDR1 as SGHVS and CDR2 as FQNEAQ. With 3 bases clipped from V and 4 bases from J, the junction kept 6 bases outside the gene matches. The CDR3 extends over 15 amino acids. The CDR3 DNA reads TGTGCCAGCAGCTTGACAGGGGGCGGTTTATACGAGCAGTACTTC. Protein product: CASSLTGGGLYEQYF.

This clone showed up just once. The V gene is TRBV27, the J gene TRBJ2-5; the match to TRBD1 covers 9 bases. The germline V gene encodes CDR1 MNHEY and CDR2 SMNVEV (reference sequence). The length of the CDR3 is 14 residues. After removal of 10 bases from V and 5 bases from J, the junction contained 11 bases not matched to a gene. CDR3 DNA: TGTGCCACGAAACGGGACAGGGCGTCGGAGACCCAGTACTTC. Amino acids: CATKRDRASETQYF.